A selection of T cell receptor beta chains follows, all from one sample in a study of blood T cell repertoires in COVID-19. Clones were read by immunoSEQ multiplex PCR, and TCRdb kept only the in-frame ones, dropping some. Among roughly 250,000 clones, 80% to 95% were seen once, and the ten largest hold more than 0.8%. The sample consisted of peripheral blood. The receptors stem from a man younger than 45 with COVID-19, enrolled during active disease. CDR3s include the opening cysteine and the closing phenylalanine or tryptophan. D genes are given only for firm matches. Where a row states a size, it is once, few, many or the class of an expanded clone; other rows omit it.

>TRBJ1-5|NA|once|TRBV3-1/TRBV3-2|15
TGTGCCAGCAGCCAAAATACAGGGAACAATCAGCCCCAGCATTTT
CASSQNTGNNQPQHF
>TRBJ2-3|TRBD2|NA|TRBV3-1/TRBV3-2|16
TGTGCCAGCAGCCGGCGCGGGGGGGCCCCCACAGATACGCAGTATTTT
CASSRRGGAPTDTQYF
>TRBJ1-5|NA|NA|TRBV6-1|15
TGTGCCAGCAGTGATAGCTGGGCGGGCGGACAGCCCCAGCATTTT
CASSDSWAGGQPQHF
>TRBJ1-2|NA|NA|TRBV12-3/TRBV12-4|13
TGTGCCAGCACTCCTCGGGGGGCGAGTGGCTACACCTTC
CASTPRGASGYTF
>TRBJ2-7|NA|NA|TRBV7-9|13
TGTGCCAGCAGCCCCCGACATACGTACGAGCAGTACTTC
CASSPRHTYEQYF
>TRBJ2-7|NA|NA|TRBV29-1|14
TGCAGCGTTGAAGACCGTCGAGGGGGCTACGAGCAGTACTTC
CSVEDRRGGYEQYF
>TRBJ1-2|NA|NA|TRBV21-1|14
TGTGCCAGCAGCGCTAGGGGACAGGGTAGCGGCTACACCTTC
CASSARGQGSGYTF
>TRBJ1-2|TRBD1|NA|TRBV5-1|15
TGCGCCAGCAGCTTGGCAGGACAGGGGGCGGATGGCTACACCTTC
CASSLAGQGADGYTF
>TRBJ1-4|NA|NA|TRBV6-1|18
TGTGCCAGCAGTGAATGGCTAGAAATACTTCCAACTAATGAAAAACTGTTTTTT
CASSEWLEILPTNEKLFF
>TRBJ1-1|NA|NA|TRBV6-5|12
TGTGCCAGCACCGATGGAGACACTGAAGCTTTCTTT
CASTDGDTEAFF
>TRBJ1-1|TRBD1|NA|TRBV7-9|14
TGTGCCAGCAGCGTCGGACAGGGGAACACTGAAGCTTTCTTT
CASSVGQGNTEAFF
>TRBJ1-2|TRBD1|NA|TRBV5-5|16
TGTGCCAGCAGTGGGGGAGACAGGGCGACTAACTATGGCTACACCTTC
CASSGGDRATNYGYTF
>TRBJ2-3|NA|NA|TRBV21-1|15
TGTGCCAGCAGCAAAGGGGAGGGAGGGGTAGATACGCAGTATTTT
CASSKGEGGVDTQYF
>TRBJ1-1|NA|NA|TRBV4-2|16
TGTGCCAGCAGCCAAGGGGACTCCTCGGGGGTCACTGAAGCTTTCTTT
CASSQGDSSGVTEAFF
>TRBJ2-7|TRBD1|NA|TRBV5-6|13
TGTGCCAGCAGCCCCGGGGACAGCTACGAGCAGTACTTC
CASSPGDSYEQYF
>TRBJ2-5|NA|NA|TRBV10-1|13
TGCGCCAGCTCCCCCAGGGGCGGTGGGACCCAGTACTTC
CASSPRGGGTQYF
>TRBJ2-5|NA|NA|TRBV11-3|10
TGTGCCAGCGGTTCAGAGGCCCAGTACTTC
CASGSEAQYF
>TRBJ1-6|TRBD1|NA|TRBV18|14
TGTGCCAGCTCACCGGGACAGCGCAATTCACCCCTCCACTTT
CASSPGQRNSPLHF
>TRBJ2-3|NA|NA|TRBV3-1/TRBV3-2|17
TGTGCCAGCAGCCAAGATTTTGGAGGGGGGGCCACAGATACGCAGTATTTT
CASSQDFGGGATDTQYF
>TRBJ1-6|TRBD1|NA|TRBV6-6|15
TGTGCCAGCAGTTCGAGGACAGGTTGGCATTCACCCCTCCACTTT
CASSSRTGWHSPLHF
>TRBJ2-7|NA|NA|TRBV2|13
TGTGCCAGCAGTGCGGGACAAGTATACGAGCAGTACTTC
CASSAGQVYEQYF
>TRBJ1-6|NA|NA|TRBV6-5|13
TGTGCCAGCAGTTATCTGAGAGATTCACCCCTCCACTTT
CASSYLRDSPLHF
>TRBJ1-1|NA|NA|TRBV10-3|12
TGTGCCATCAGTGATCAGGGTAGTGAAGCTTTCTTT
CAISDQGSEAFF
>TRBJ1-5|NA|NA|TRBV6-6|14
TGTGCCAGCAGTTACTCTTTACAGCTTGGGCCCCAGCATTTT
CASSYSLQLGPQHF
>TRBJ1-1|NA|NA|TRBV5-4|15
TGTGCCAGCAGCTTGCTTCAAGGCAGGGCCACTGAAGCTTTCTTT
CASSLLQGRATEAFF
>TRBJ2-2|TRBD2|NA|TRBV5-1|17
TGCGCCAGCCAAACCGGGGCTAGCGGGGGGATCACCGGGGAGCTGTTTTTT
CASQTGASGGITGELFF
>TRBJ1-2|NA|NA|TRBV4-1|15
TGCGCCAGCAGCCAAGATGAACTAAAAAAGGATGGCTACACCTTC
CASSQDELKKDGYTF
>TRBJ1-5|TRBD1|NA|TRBV4-1|17
TGCGCCAGCAGCCAAGGTGGCAGGGGGCCTTCCAATCAGCCCCAGCATTTT
CASSQGGRGPSNQPQHF
>TRBJ1-2|TRBD1|NA|TRBV10-3|15
TGTGCCATCAGCCAGGGGGGATCCGCCGGCTATGGCTACACCTTC
CAISQGGSAGYGYTF
>TRBJ2-7|NA|NA|TRBV18|14
TGTGCCAGCTCGCTTGGGGGGACTTTCTACGAGCAGTACTTC
CASSLGGTFYEQYF
>TRBJ1-1|TRBD1|NA|TRBV11-3|13
TGTGCCAGCAGCTCCCCGGGACAGGGAGAAGCTTTCTTT
CASSSPGQGEAFF
>TRBJ1-1|TRBD1|NA|TRBV5-1|13
TGCGCCAGCAGACAGGGGACGGGCGCTGAAGCTTTCTTT
CASRQGTGAEAFF
>TRBJ1-5|TRBD1|NA|TRBV4-2|15
TGTGCCAGCAGCGTACGGACAGGGGACAATCAGCCCCAGCATTTT
CASSVRTGDNQPQHF
>TRBJ2-7|NA|NA|TRBV14|14
TGTGCCAGCAGCGCATGGACGGAGGGGCTCGAGCAGTACTTC
CASSAWTEGLEQYF
>TRBJ2-7|TRBD1|NA|TRBV11-2|15
TGTGCCAGCAGCTTTAGACAGGGGATATTCGACGAGCAGTACTTC
CASSFRQGIFDEQYF
>TRBJ2-3|TRBD1|NA|TRBV5-4|16
TGTGCCAGCAGCTGGCTCGACAGGGGGTTTGCAGATACGCAGTATTTT
CASSWLDRGFADTQYF
>TRBJ2-5|TRBD1|NA|TRBV2|13
TGTGCCAGCAGCGAGACAGGGGTAGAGACCCAGTACTTC
CASSETGVETQYF
>TRBJ2-7|TRBD1|NA|TRBV6-1|14
TGTGCCAGCAGTGATATCCAGGGGGCCTACGAGCAGTACTTC
CASSDIQGAYEQYF
>TRBJ1-1|NA|NA|TRBV7-2|15
TGTGCCAGCAGCCCCCCCCACCAGGGGAACACTGAAGCTTTCTTT
CASSPPHQGNTEAFF
>TRBJ2-5|TRBD2|NA|TRBV4-1|15
TGCGCCAGCAGCCAAGGGCGGGGGGCCGAAGAGACCCAGTACTTC
CASSQGRGAEETQYF
>TRBJ2-3|TRBD2|NA|TRBV10-1|15
TGCGCCAGCAGCCAGACTAGCTTAGGCACAGATACGCAGTATTTT
CASSQTSLGTDTQYF
>TRBJ2-6|NA|once|TRBV5-1|16
TGCGCCAGCACCCCCCCGGGGACACCTGGGGCCAACGTCCTGACTTTC
CASTPPGTPGANVLTF
>TRBJ2-7|NA|NA|TRBV2|12
TGTGCCAGCAGGAGGACAGCGTACGAGCAGTACTTC
CASRRTAYEQYF
>TRBJ1-2|TRBD1|NA|TRBV4-2|18
TGTGCCAGCAGCCAACCTGTCAACATCCGGGACAGGAGCTATGGCTACACCTTC
CASSQPVNIRDRSYGYTF
>TRBJ1-6|NA|NA|TRBV19|17
TGTGCCAGTAGTATCTGGACAGAGAGCTCCTATAATTCACCCCTCCACTTT
CASSIWTESSYNSPLHF
>TRBJ2-1|TRBD2|NA|TRBV5-1|17
TGCGCCAGCAGCTTGGTGGGGACTAGCGGGTATAACAATGAGCAGTTCTTC
CASSLVGTSGYNNEQFF